These T cell receptor beta chains were read from a single sample in a study of cytomegalovirus exposure and HLA in healthy donors. Sequencing was performed with immunoSEQ multiplex PCR; in TCRdb, only in-frame clones are kept and a portion is missing. Of under 150,000 clones listed, about 80% are singletons. Material for sequencing was PBMCs. The receptors here all came from a woman in her twenties or thirties in good health and CMV-seropositive. The CDR3 runs from the conserved cysteine through the conserved F or W.

TRBV7-9	CASTPRGQGWGWYGYTF
TRBV7-9	CASSPTGLSGNTIYF
TRBV19	CASSILRAGGTNSPLHF
TRBV6-7	CASSLLGVGYTF
TRBV19	CASSRGGSGTGTFYSNQPQHF
TRBV2	CASSSISPWGTDTQYF
TRBV4-1	CASSQESSYNEQFF
TRBV7-9	CASSSRTGSDNSPLHF
TRBV7-9	CASSTQMNTEAFF
TRBV2	CASRPGQGSYEQYF
TRBV27	CASSFLQNTGELFF
TRBV5-1	CASSLGGTSLGETQYF
TRBV6-5	CASSKTRWDTEAFF
TRBV7-2	CASRTGTSGRTGELFF